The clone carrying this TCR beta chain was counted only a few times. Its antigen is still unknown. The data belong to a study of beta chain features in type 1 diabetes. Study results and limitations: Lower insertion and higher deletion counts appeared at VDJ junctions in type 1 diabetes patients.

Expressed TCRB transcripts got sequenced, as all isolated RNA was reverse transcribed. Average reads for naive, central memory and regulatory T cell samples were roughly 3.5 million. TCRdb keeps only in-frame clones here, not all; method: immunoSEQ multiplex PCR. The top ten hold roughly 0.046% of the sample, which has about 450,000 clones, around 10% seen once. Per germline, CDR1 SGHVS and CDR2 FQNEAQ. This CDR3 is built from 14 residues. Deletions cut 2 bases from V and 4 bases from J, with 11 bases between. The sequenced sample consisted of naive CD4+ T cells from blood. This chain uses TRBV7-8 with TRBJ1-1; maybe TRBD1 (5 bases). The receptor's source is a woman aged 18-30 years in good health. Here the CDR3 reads CASSLRRDRTEAFF. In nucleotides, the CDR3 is TGTGCCAGCAGCTTACGCAGGGACCGCACTGAAGCTTTCTTT.